Only one count was recorded for the clone carrying this TCR beta chain. The antigen is undetermined. This record belongs to a study of blood T cells in healthy people across ages. Study results and caveats: Roughly linear age-related decline in beta diversity appeared, significant by age 40.

Primers used in a second PCR of about 7 to 12 cycles were a sample-barcoded 5' primer and a J-beta primer mix. One entry per CDR3 protein results from TCRdb running MiXCR on the 5' RACE reads. This sample has about 830,000 distinct CDR3 sequences, with 55% to 70% found just once. Germline V gene lookup returns CDR1 SGHRS and CDR2 YFSETQ. V was cut by 2 bases and J by 0 bases, with 14 bases left in between. The CDR3 is made up of 16 amino acids. The TCR was taken from a man between 25 and 39 years old in good health. The chain carries TRBV5-1 and TRBJ1-1; D perhaps matches TRBD1 (5 bases). The sequenced material came from blood. The CDR3 region has the DNA TGCGCCAGCAGCTTTACGCAGGGACGGATGAACACTGAAGCTTTCTTT. Translated, it gives CASSFTQGRMNTEAFF.